This TCR beta chain was captured by sequencing in a study of regulatory T cells in long-lasting Graves disease. Overall study results and limits: Compared with new cases, persistent Graves' patients showed reduced TCR diversity. It was in persistent disease that TRBV28, TRBJ1-2 and TRBJ2-5 were favored.

This clonotype was picked up a small number of times. Antigen specificity is unknown. The CDR3 covers 16 residues. Per germline, CDR1 MNHNS and CDR2 SASEGT. The V segment lost 8 bases and the J segment 7 bases; nucleotides outside the gene matches: 13. Building the TCR beta libraries relied on iRepertoire HTBI primers, and CDR3 regions underwent Arm-PCR. A single record per CDR3 protein comes from TCRdb applying MiXCR to the multiplex PCR reads. Of some 250,000 distinct CDR3 sequences detected, around 19% appear once; the ten largest clones hold approximately 15%. Time point reported: newly diagnosed GD, antithyroid drugs for less than 3 months. The TCR library was made from RNA extracted from PBMCs. Patients were enrolled at an endocrinology department in Xi'an, China. These same data were also listed under a study on T cells in Graves' hyperthyroidism and ophthalmopathy.

The chain combines TRBV6-1 with TRBJ2-5; 13 positions match TRBD2. Specimen: peripheral blood mononuclear cells (PBMCs), collected at new diagnosis, from a patient treated with antithyroid drugs. The receptor comes from a woman under 40 with Graves disease. The CDR3 reads CASGTSGEAFKRTQYF. For the CDR3, the DNA is TGTGCCAGCGGGACTAGCGGGGAGGCCTTCAAGAGGACCCAGTACTTC.